Below, one T cell receptor (beta chain) is given with its context. The data are from a study of blood T cell repertoires in COVID-19. Trimming removed 0 bases at V and 7 bases at J, with 10 bases between. The germline gives CDR1 LGHNA, CDR2 YNFKEQ. The CDR3 extends over 14 amino acids. Repertoires were generated with immunoSEQ multiplex PCR, while TCRdb's copy carries only in-frame clones and drops some. The sample carries 110,000 to 150,000 clones, approximately 78% recorded once. This chain uses TRBV4-2 with TRBJ1-5, with no clear D. This TCR came from a woman aged 45-65 years who had recovered from COVID-19. The sequenced sample consisted of PBMCs or T cells enriched from blood (not recorded which). The CDR3 loop is CASSQDRSQQPQHF. CDR3 nucleotides: TGTGCCAGCAGCCAAGATAGGTCACAGCAGCCCCAGCATTTT.